The TCR beta chain described here comes from a study of blood T cells in healthy people across ages. Whole-study context: Capture via template switching afforded approximately one barcoded beta molecule per two T cells.

Germline lookup yields CDR1 DFQATT and CDR2 SNEGSKA (reference sequence). The CDR3 spans 16 residues. Germline trimming cut 2 bases from V and 6 bases from J; bases unmatched to any gene: 11. This clonotype was found a few times. A J-beta primer mix and a sample-barcoded 5' primer were used in a second PCR of about 6 to 12 cycles. One entry per CDR3 protein results from TCRdb running MiXCR on the 5' RACE reads. Of 650,000 to 700,000 distinct CDR3 sequences listed, about 34% are singletons. The chain has TRBV20-1 and TRBJ2-1; TRBD2 matches at 9 bases. Sample: blood. This receptor was identified in a woman over 75 in good health. CDR3 nucleotide sequence: TGCAGTGCTAGATCTCCCCGGCGGGGGGGGTCCAATGAGCAGTTCTTC. It codes for CSARSPRRGGSNEQFF.